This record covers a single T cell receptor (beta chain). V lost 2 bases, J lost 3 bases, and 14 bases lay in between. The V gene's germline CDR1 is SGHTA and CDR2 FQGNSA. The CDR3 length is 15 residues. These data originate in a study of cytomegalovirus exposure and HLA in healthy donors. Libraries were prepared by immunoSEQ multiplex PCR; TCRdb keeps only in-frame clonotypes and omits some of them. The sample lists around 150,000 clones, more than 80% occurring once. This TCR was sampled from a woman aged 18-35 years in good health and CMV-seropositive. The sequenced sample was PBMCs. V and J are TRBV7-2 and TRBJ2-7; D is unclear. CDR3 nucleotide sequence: TGTGCCAGCAGCTTAAACCCCGGAGTGGGCTACGAGCAGTACTTC. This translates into CASSLNPGVGYEQYF. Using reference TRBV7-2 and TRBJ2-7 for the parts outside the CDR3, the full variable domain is GAGVSQSPSNKVTEKGKDVELRCDPISGHTALYWYRQSLGQGLEFLIYFQGNSAPDKSGLPSDRFSAERTGGSVSTLTIQRTQQEDSAVYLCASSLNPGVGYEQYFGPGTRLTVT.